The subject of this entry is one T cell receptor (beta chain). What it recognizes is unknown. Profiled with immunoSEQ multiplex PCR; TCRdb holds only in-frame clones, not every one. The data contain about 36,000 clones, approximately 81% of them singletons. The sample comes from a study of OX40 agonist ivuxolimab in advanced cancers. Overall study: A mean age of approximately 60 years, range roughly 20 to 90, was recorded, and approximately 85% were male. Three patients responded partially, comprising one with hepatocellular carcinoma and two with cutaneous melanoma.

The germline V gene encodes CDR1 SGDLS and CDR2 YYNGEE. CDR3 size: 14 residues. Trimming took 2 bases from V and 1 from J, leaving 8 bases between them. Points from the study as a whole: No antigen was identified for the clonally expanded peripheral T cells.

The sequencing here drew on CD4+ or CD8+ T cells sorted from blood, taken in a trial of the OX40 agonist ivuxolimab. This sequence originates from an adult with an advanced solid tumor such as melanoma, head and neck, liver or kidney cancer. The chain links TRBV9 to TRBJ2-3, with a tentative D call TRBD2 (5 bases). CDR3 nucleotide sequence: TGTGCCAGCAGCGTCGGACTTCGCACAGATACGCAGTATTTT. Protein product: CASSVGLRTDTQYF.